The entry below describes one TCR beta chain. This clonotype was observed at least ten times. There is no known antigen for this receptor. No qualities accompany the bases; no much larger clone lies one base away. Trimming removed 7 bases from V and 0 bases from J, leaving 21 bases between the germline ends. The germline V gene supplies CDR1 SQVTM and CDR2 ANQGSEA. Spanning cysteine to phenylalanine, the CDR3 consists of 16 amino acids. The DNA shown is the 48-base CDR3, in frame from base 1. What the treatment or condition label conveys for this sample: allogeneic hematopoietic cell transplantation with graft depleted of TCRalphabeta T cells and CD19 B cells. Transplant recipients were children who received TCRalphabeta/CD19-depleted allogeneic hematopoietic cell grafts. This entry comes from a study of T-cell reconstitution after alpha-beta-depleted transplantation in children listed by TCRdb under 2016. Regarding the study in general: The study quantitatively tracked T-cell immune reconstitution after TCRalphabeta/CD19-depleted allogeneic hematopoietic cell transplantation in children using TCR repertoire profiling. The full study reports these points: Apparently early alphabetaT-cell count recovery about two months after transplant reportedly relied on only several hundred rapidly expanded clones derived from non-depleted graft cells. Hyperexpanded clone frequencies declined over subsequent months; after one year, T-cell counts and TCRbeta diversity were mostly attributed to newly produced T cells. In some patients, high TCRbeta diversity at day 60 was attributed to recipient T cells and intrathymic progenitors that had survived conditioning.

The method was PCR. TCRdb shows the sequencer as Illumina HiSeq 2500. TCR library preparation used molecular barcoding, with unique molecular identifiers applied to normalize quantification of the TCRbeta repertoire. TCRdb passed the public sequencing reads through fastp at Q25 and MiXCR, retaining productive beta sequences. One record per CDR3 amino acid sequence lists the most common genes and DNA. Counted in this sample were around 210,000 distinct CDR3 sequences; approximately 6.3% of them appeared once. The biggest ten clones account for approximately 5.7% of the sample. The chain is assembled from TRBV29-1 and TRBJ1-1; the D gene is perhaps TRBD1, from 5 matching bases. The specimen was PBMCs, collected before TCRalphabeta/CD19-depleted stem cell transplant. This clonotype originated in a boy younger than 10 with acute lymphoblastic leukemia, due to receive a stem cell transplant. The DNA sequence is given as TGCAGCGCTCCCCGACCAGGGCACTTTTTGAACACTGAAGCTTTCTTT. Protein translation: CSAPRPGHFLNTEAFF.